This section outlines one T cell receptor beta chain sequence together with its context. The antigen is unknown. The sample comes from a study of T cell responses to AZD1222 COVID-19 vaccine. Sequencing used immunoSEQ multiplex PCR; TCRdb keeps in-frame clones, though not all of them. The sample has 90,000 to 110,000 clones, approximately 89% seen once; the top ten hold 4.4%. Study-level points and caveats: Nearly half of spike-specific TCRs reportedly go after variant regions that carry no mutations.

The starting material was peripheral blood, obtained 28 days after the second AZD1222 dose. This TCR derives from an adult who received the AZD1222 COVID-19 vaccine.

The CDR3 coding sequence is TGTGCCAGCAGTGAACGTGGCGGCAGCGATACGCAGTATTTT. The encoded protein is CASSERGGSDTQYF. The rearrangement joins TRBV6-4 to TRBJ2-3; D is uncertain. The CDR3 is made up of 14 amino acids. V lost 3 bases and J lost 6, with 13 bases in between. Per germline, CDR1 MRHNA and CDR2 SNTAGT.